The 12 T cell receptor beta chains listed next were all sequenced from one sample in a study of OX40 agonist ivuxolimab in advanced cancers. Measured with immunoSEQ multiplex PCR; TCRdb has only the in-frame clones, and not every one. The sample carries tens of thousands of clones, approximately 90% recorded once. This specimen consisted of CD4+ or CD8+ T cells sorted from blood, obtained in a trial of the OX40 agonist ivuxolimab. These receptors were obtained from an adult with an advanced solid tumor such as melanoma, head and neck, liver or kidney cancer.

The CDR3 spells CASSLWGSGSEDTQYF. Written as DNA, the CDR3 is TGTGCCAGCAGTTTATGGGGCTCCGGTTCGGAAGATACGCAGTATTTT. V usage is TRBV28 and J usage is TRBJ2-3, with D unresolved. Between the trimmed V and J ends, which lost 0 bases and 5 bases, there was a span of 15 bases. Germline assignment: CDR1 MDHEN and CDR2 SYDVKM. The CDR3 has 16 residues.

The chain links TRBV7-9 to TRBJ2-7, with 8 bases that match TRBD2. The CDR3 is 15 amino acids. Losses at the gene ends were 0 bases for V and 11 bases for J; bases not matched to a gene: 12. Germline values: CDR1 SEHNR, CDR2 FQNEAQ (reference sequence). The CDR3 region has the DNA TGTGCCAGCAGCTTAGCCGAGGGACTAGGGGGTAGAAAGTACTTC. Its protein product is CASSLAEGLGGRKYF.

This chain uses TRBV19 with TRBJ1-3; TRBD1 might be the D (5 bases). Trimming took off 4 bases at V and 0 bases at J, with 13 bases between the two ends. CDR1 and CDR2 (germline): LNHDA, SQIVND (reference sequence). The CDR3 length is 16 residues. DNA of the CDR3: TGTGCCAGTAGTAAAAGGGGACCGGTCTCTGGAAACACCATATATTTT. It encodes CASSKRGPVSGNTIYF.

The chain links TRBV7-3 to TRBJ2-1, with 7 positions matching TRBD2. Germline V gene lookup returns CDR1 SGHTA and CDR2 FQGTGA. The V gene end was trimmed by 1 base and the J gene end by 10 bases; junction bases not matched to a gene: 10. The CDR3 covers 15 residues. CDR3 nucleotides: TGTGCCAGCAGCTTAAGAGCGGGGCCCCGGGAAGAGCAGTTCTTC. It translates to CASSLRAGPREEQFF.

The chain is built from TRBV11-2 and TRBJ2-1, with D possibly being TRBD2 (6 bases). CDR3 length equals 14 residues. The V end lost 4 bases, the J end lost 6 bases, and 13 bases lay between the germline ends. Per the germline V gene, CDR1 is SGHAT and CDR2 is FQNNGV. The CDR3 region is CASSSLGLPNEQFF. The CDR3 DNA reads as TGTGCCAGCAGCTCCCTAGGACTACCCAATGAGCAGTTCTTC. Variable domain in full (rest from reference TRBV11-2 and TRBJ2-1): EAGVAQSPRYKIIEKRQSVAFWCNPISGHATLYWYQQILGQGPKLLIQFQNNGVVDDSQLPKDRFSAERLKGVDSTLKIQPAKLEDSAVYLCASSSLGLPNEQFFGPGTRLTVL.

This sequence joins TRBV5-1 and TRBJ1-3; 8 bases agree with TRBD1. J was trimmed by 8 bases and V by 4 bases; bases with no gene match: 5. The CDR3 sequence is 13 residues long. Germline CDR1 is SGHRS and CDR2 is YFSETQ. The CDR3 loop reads CASSPGQADTIYF. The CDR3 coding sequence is TGCGCCAGCAGCCCGGGACAGGCGGACACCATATATTTT.

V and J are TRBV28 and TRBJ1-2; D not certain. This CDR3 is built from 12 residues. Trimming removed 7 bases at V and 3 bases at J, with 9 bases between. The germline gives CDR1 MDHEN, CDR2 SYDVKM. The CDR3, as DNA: TGTGCCAGCACCTGGGGAGACTATGGCTACACCTTC. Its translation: CASTWGDYGYTF.

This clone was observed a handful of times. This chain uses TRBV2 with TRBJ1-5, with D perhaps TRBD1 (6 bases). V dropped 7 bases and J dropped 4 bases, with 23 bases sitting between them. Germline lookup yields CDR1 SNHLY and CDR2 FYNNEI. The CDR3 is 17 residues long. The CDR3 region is CASNPGGGLGANQPQHF. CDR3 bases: TGTGCCAGCAATCCAGGCGGGGGGCTGGGGGCGAATCAGCCCCAGCATTTT.

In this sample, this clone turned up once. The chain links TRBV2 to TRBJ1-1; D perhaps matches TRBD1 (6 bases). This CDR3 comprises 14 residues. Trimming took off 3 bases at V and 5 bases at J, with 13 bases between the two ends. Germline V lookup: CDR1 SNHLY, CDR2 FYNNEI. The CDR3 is CASSEEGHMTEAFF. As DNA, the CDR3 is TGTGCCAGCAGTGAGGAGGGACATATGACTGAAGCTTTCTTT. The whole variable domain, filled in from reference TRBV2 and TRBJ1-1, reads EPEVTQTPSHQVTQMGQEVILRCVPISNHLYFYWYRQILGQKVEFLVSFYNNEISEKSEIFDDQFSVERPDGSNFTLKIRSTKLEDSAMYFCASSEEGHMTEAFFGQGTRLTVV.

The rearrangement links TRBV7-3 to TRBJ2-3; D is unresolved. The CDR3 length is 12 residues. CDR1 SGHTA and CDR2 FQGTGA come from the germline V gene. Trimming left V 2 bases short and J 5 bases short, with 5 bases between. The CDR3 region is CASSLPGDTQYF. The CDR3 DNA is TGTGCCAGCAGCTTACCTGGAGATACGCAGTATTTT.

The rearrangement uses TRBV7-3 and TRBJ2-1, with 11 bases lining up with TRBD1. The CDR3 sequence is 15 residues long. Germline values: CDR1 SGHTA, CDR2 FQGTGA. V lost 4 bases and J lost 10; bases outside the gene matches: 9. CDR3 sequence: CASSSGQGAPGEQFF. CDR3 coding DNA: TGTGCCAGCAGCTCCGGACAGGGGGCGCCGGGGGAGCAGTTCTTC.

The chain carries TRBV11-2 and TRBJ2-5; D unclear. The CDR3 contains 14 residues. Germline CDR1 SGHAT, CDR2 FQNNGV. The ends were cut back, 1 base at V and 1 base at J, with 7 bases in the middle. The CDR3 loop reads CASSLGTVQETQYF. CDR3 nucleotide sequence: TGTGCCAGCAGCTTAGGAACGGTCCAAGAGACCCAGTACTTC.